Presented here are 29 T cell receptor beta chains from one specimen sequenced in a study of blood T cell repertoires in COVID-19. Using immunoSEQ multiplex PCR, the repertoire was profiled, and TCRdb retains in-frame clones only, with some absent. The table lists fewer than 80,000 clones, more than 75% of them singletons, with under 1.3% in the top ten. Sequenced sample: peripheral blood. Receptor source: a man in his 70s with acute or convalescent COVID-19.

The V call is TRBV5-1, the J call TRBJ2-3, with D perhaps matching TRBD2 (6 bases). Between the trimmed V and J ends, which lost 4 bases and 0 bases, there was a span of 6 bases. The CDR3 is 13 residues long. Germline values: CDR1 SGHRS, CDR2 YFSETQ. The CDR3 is CASSSGSTDTQYF. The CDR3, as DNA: TGCGCCAGCAGCAGCGGGAGCACAGATACGCAGTATTTT.

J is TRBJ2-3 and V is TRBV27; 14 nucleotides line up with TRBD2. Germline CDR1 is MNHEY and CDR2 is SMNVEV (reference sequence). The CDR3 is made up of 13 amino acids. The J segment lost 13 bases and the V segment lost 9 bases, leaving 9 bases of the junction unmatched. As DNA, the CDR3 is TGTGCCAGTAAGGGACTAGCGGGAGTTAGGAAGTATTTT. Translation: CASKGLAGVRKYF.

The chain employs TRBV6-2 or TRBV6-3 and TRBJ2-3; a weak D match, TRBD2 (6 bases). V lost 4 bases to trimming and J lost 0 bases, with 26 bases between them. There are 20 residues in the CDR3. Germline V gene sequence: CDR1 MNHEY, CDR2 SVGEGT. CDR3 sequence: CASSFSGFRGASLSTDTQYF. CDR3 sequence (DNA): TGTGCCAGCAGTTTCTCCGGTTTTCGCGGGGCGTCTCTGAGCACAGATACGCAGTATTTT.

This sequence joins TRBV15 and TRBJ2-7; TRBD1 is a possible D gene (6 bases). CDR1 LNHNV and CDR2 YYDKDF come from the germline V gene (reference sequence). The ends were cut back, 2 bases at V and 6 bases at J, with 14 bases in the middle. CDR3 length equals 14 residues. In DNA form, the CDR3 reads TGTGCCACCAGCAGAACATCACAGGGCCTCGAGCAGTACTTC. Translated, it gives CATSRTSQGLEQYF.

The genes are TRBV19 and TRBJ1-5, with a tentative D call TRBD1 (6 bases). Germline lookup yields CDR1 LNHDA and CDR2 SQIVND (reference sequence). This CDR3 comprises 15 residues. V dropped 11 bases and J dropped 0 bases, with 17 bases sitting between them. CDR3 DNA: TGTGCCGGGGGAACTAGGGGGTATAGCAATCAGCCCCAGCATTTT. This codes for CAGGTRGYSNQPQHF.

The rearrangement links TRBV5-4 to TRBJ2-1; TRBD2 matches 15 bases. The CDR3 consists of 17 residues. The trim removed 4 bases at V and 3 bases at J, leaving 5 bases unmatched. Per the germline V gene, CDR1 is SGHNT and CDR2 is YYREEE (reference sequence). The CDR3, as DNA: TGTGCCAGCAGCCGTGGACTAGCGGGGGGGAACTACAATGAGCAGTTCTTC. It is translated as CASSRGLAGGNYNEQFF.

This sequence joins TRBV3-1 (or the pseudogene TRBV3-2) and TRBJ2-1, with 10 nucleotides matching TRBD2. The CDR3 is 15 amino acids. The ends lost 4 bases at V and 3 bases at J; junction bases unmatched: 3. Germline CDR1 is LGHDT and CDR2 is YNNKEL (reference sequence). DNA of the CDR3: TGTGCCAGCAGCCCGATAGCGGGGGGCTACAATGAGCAGTTCTTC. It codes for CASSPIAGGYNEQFF.

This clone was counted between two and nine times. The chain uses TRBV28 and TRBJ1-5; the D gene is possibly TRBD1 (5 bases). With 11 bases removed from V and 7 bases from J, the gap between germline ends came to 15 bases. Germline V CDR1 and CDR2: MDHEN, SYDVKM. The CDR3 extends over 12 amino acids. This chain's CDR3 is CACLSGGQPQHF. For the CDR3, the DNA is TGTGCCTGCCTCTCTGGGGGGCAGCCCCAGCATTTT.

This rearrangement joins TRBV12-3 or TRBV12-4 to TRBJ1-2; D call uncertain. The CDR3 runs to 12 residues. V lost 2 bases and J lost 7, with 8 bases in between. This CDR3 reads CASSLPGSGYTF. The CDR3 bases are TGTGCCAGCAGTTTACCGGGGTCTGGCTACACCTTC.

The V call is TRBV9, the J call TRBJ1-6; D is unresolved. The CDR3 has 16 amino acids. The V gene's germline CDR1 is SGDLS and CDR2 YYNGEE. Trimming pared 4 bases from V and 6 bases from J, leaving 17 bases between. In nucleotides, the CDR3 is TGTGCCAGCAGCCCTCGGACCCGGGCGGGTAATTCACCCCTCCACTTT. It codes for CASSPRTRAGNSPLHF.

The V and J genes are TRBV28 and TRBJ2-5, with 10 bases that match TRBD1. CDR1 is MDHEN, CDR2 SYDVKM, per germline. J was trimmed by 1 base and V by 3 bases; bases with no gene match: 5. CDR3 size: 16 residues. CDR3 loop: CASSFGDRGLQETQYF. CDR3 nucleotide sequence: TGTGCCAGCAGTTTCGGGGACAGGGGACTCCAAGAGACCCAGTACTTC.

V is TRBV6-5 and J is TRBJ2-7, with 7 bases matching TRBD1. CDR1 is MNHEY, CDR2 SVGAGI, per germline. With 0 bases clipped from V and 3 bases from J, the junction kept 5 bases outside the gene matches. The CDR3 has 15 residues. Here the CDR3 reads CASSYSNQGDYEQYF. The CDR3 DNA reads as TGTGCCAGCAGTTACTCGAACCAGGGGGACTACGAGCAGTACTTC.

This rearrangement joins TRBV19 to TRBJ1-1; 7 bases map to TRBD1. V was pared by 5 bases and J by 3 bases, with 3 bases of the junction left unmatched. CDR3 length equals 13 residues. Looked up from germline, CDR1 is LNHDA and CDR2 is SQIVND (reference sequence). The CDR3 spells CASSPDRDTEAFF. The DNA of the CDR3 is TGTGCCAGTAGTCCCGACAGGGACACTGAAGCTTTCTTT.

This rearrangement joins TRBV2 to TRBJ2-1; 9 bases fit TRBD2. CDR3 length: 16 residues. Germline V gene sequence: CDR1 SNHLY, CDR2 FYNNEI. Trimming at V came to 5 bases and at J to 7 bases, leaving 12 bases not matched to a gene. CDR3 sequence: CASSPRAGGPMNEQFF. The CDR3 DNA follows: TGTGCCAGCAGTCCGAGGGCGGGAGGGCCTATGAATGAGCAGTTCTTC.

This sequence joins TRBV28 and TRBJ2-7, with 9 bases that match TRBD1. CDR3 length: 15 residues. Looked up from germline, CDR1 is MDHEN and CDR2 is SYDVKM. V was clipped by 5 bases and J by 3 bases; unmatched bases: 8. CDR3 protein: CASSGRDRAVYEQYF. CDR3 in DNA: TGTGCCAGCAGTGGCCGGGACAGGGCAGTCTACGAGCAGTACTTC.

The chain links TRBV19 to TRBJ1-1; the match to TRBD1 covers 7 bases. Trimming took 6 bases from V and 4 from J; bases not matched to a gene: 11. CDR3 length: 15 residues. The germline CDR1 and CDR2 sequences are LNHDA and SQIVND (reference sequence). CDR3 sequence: CASSDPGQPSTEAFF. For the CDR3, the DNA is TGTGCCAGTAGCGATCCGGGACAGCCCAGCACTGAAGCTTTCTTT.

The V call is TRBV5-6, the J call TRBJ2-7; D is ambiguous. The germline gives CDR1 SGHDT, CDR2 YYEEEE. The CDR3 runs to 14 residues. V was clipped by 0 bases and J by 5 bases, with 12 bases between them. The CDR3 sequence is CASSLGRLGNEQYF. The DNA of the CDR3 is TGTGCCAGCAGCTTGGGAAGACTCGGCAACGAGCAGTACTTC. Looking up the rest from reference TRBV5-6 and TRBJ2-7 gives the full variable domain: DAGVTQSPTHLIKTRGQQVTLRCSPKSGHDTVSWYQQALGQGPQFIFQYYEEEERQRGNFPDRFSGHQFPNYSSELNVNALLLGDSALYLCASSLGRLGNEQYFGPGTRLTVT.

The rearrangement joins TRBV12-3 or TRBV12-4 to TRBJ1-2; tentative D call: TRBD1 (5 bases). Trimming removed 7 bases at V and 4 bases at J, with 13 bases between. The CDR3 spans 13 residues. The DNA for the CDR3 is TGTGCCAGCACACACCGGGGGATCTATGGCTACACCTTC. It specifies CASTHRGIYGYTF.

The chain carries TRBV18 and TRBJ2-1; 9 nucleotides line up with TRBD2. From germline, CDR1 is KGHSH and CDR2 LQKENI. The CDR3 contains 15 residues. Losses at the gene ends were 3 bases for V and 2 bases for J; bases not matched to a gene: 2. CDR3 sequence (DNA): TGTGCCAGCTCACCTCAGCGGGGGGCCTACAATGAGCAGTTCTTC. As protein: CASSPQRGAYNEQFF.

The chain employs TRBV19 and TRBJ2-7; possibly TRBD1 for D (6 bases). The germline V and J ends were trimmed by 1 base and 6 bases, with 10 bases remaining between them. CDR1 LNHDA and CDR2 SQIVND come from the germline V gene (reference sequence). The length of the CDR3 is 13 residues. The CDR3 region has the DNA TGTGCCAGTAGTATAGCTGCAGGGGCCGAGCAGTACTTC. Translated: CASSIAAGAEQYF.

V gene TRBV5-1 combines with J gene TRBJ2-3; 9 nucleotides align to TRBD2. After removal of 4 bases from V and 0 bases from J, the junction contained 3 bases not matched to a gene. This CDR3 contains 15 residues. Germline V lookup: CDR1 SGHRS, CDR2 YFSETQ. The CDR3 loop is CASSKTSGSTDTQYF. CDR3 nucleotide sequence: TGCGCCAGCAGCAAGACTAGCGGAAGCACAGATACGCAGTATTTT.

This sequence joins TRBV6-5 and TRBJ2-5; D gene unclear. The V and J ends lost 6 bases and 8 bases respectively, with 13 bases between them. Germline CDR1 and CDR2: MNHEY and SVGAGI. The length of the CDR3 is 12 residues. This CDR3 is CASSATPHTQYF. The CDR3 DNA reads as TGTGCCAGCAGCGCCACTCCGCACACCCAGTACTTC.

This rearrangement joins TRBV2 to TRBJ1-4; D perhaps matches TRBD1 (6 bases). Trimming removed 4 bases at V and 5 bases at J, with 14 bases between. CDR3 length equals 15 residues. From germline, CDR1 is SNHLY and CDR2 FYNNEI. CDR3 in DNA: TGTGCCAGCAGTGTGTCAGGGGCAGGGAATGAAAAACTGTTTTTT. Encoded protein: CASSVSGAGNEKLFF.

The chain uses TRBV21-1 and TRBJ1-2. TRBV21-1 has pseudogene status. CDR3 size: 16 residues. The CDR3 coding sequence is TGTGCCAGCAGCAAACCGGGACTCCCAGCTAACTATGGCTACACCTTC. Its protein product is CASSKPGLPANYGYTF.

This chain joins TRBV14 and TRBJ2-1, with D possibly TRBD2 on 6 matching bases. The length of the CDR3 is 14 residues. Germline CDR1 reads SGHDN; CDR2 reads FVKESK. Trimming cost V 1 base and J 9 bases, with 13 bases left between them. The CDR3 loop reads CASSQGLVPSEQFF. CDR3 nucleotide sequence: TGTGCCAGCAGCCAAGGACTAGTCCCCAGTGAGCAGTTCTTC.

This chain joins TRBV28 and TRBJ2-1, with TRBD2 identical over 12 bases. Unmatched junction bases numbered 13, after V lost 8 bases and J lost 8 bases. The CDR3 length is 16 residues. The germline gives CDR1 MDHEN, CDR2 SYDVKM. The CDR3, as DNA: TGTGCCAGCCCCCCTCCTAGCGGGAGGGCAGGTGATGAGCAGTTCTTC. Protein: CASPPPSGRAGDEQFF.

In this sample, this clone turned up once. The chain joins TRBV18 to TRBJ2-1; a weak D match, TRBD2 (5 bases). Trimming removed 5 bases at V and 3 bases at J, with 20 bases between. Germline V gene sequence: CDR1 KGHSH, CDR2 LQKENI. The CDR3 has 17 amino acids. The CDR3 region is CASSARGPEGRYNEQFF. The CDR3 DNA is TGTGCCAGCTCAGCCCGAGGGCCCGAAGGACGCTACAATGAGCAGTTCTTC.

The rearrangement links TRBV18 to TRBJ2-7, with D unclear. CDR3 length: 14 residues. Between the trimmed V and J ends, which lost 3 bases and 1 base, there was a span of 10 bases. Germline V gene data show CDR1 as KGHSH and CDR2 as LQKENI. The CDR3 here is CASSPIAESYEQYF. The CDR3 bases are TGTGCCAGCTCACCCATAGCAGAGTCCTACGAGCAGTACTTC.

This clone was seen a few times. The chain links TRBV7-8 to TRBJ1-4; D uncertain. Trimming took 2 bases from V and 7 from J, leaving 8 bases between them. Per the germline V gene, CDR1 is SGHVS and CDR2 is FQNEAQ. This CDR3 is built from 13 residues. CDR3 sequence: CASSLTAGEKLFF. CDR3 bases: TGTGCCAGCAGCTTAACGGCGGGTGAAAAACTGTTTTTT.